Listed here are 2 T cell receptor beta chains from one sample, sequenced in a study of cytomegalovirus exposure and HLA in healthy donors. Repertoires were generated with immunoSEQ multiplex PCR, while TCRdb's copy carries only in-frame clones and drops some. Of some 120,000 clones in the sample, roughly 89% were seen once. The specimen sequenced was PBMCs. The receptor source for this set is a young woman in good health and CMV-seronegative.

This CDR3 is CASSLRNHRDTQYF. In DNA, the CDR3 is TGTGCCAGCAGCTTACGAAACCACAGGGATACGCAGTATTTT. The chain joins TRBV11-2 to TRBJ2-3; perhaps TRBD1 as D (5 bases). The germline gives CDR1 SGHAT, CDR2 FQNNGV. The CDR3 is made up of 14 amino acids. V was shortened by 2 bases and J by 6 bases, with 12 bases between the two germline ends.

This clone was recorded only once. DNA of the CDR3: TGTGCCAGCAGCCAAACAGGGAACCCCCCAACTAATGAAAAACTGTTTTTT. This codes for CASSQTGNPPTNEKLFF. J is TRBJ1-4 and V is TRBV4-2, with D possibly TRBD1 on 6 matching bases. The CDR3 covers 17 residues. The germline CDR1 and CDR2 sequences are LGHNA and YNFKEQ. Trimming cost V 2 bases and J 0 bases, with 13 bases left between them.